This TCR beta chain was recorded in a study of patients and donors after allogeneic stem cell transplantation. In TCRdb, the RT-PCR reads were re-called with MiXCR into one record per CDR3 protein. The table lists about a million distinct CDR3 sequences, roughly 17% of them singletons. This CDR3 region has 12 residues. V lost 1 base and J 7 bases, leaving 8 bases between the germline ends. The sequenced sample consisted of blood, either unsorted or a sorted T cell fraction (not recorded which). The V gene is TRBV12-3 or TRBV12-4, the J gene TRBJ2-7; D is unresolved. The sequence was obtained from a human donor who was either an allogeneic HSCT recipient or a stem cell or donor lymphocyte infusion donor (not recorded which). It is not recorded whose cells these are; they may come from a transplant donor. CDR3 sequence: CASSLGSLEQYF. The CDR3 bases are TGTGCCAGCAGTTTAGGGAGTTTGGAGCAGTACTTC.